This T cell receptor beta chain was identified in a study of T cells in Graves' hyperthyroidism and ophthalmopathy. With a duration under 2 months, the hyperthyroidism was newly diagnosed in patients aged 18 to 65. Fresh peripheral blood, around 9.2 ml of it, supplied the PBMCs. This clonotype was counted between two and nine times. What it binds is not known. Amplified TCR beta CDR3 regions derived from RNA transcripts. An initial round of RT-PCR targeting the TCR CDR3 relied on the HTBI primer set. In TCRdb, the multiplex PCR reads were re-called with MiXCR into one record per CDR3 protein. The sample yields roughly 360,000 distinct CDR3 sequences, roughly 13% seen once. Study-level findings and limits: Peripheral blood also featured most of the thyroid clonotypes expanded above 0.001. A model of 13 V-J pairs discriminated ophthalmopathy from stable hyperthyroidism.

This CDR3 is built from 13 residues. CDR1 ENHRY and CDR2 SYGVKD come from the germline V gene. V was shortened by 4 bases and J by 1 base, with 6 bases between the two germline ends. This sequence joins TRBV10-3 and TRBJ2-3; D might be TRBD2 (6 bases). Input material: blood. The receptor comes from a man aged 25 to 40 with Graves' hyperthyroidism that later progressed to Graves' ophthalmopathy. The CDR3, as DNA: TGTGCCATCAGTGCGGGGGGCACAGATACGCAGTATTTT. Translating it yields CAISAGGTDTQYF.